This T cell receptor (beta chain) emerged from a study of cytomegalovirus exposure and HLA in healthy donors. Study conclusions and caveats: Sequencing had likely introduced a cluster of highly shared sequence variants as an artifact. DRB1 had the most TCR associations and HLA-C the fewest, a later analysis found, with rates varying by HLA locus.

Note on this clone: Its antigen remains unidentified.

The PCR was carried out with 60 Vbeta primers and 13 Jbeta primers. Per the authors' pipeline: Unique TCR beta chains totaled about 73 million in a later count, with around 11 million of them shared. The table came from immunoSEQ multiplex PCR; TCRdb's copy has only in-frame clones and leaves some out. The DNA gave D and trimming, while V, J and clone size come from that table. The table lists fewer than 200,000 clones, 80% of them singletons. Germline loops: CDR1 SGHNT, CDR2 YYREEE (reference sequence). The CDR3 has 14 residues. Trimming left V 4 bases short and J 1 base short, with 11 bases between.

The clonotype was recovered from a male donor in good health and CMV-seronegative. The chain couples TRBV5-4 to TRBJ1-1; tentatively, D is TRBD1 (5 bases). The sequenced material came from PBMCs. CDR3 residues: CASSKDMGNTEAFF. As DNA, the CDR3 is TGTGCCAGCAGCAAGGACATGGGGAACACTGAAGCTTTCTTT.